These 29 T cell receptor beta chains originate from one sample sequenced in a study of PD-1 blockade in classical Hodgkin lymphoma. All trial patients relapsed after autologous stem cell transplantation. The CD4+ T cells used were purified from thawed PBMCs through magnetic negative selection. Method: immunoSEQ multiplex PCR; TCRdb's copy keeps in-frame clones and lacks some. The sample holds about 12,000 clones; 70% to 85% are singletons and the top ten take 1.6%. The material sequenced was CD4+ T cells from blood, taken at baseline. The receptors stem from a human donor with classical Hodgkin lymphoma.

The CDR3 reads CASSRPVGGSNYGYTF. CDR3 in DNA: TGCGCCAGCAGCCGACCCGTGGGCGGCTCTAACTATGGCTACACCTTC. This rearrangement joins TRBV4-1 to TRBJ1-2; D is ambiguous. Per the germline V gene, CDR1 is MGHRA and CDR2 is YSYEKL. This CDR3 is built from 16 residues. The V end was cut by 4 bases, the J end by 0 bases, with 15 bases between.

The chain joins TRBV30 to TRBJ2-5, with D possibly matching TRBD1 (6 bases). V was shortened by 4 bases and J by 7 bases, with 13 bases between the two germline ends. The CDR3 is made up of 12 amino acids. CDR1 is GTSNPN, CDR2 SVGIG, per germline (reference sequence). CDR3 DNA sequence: TGTGCCTGGAAGCTTGGGGGCGTGACCCAGTACTTC. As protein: CAWKLGGVTQYF.

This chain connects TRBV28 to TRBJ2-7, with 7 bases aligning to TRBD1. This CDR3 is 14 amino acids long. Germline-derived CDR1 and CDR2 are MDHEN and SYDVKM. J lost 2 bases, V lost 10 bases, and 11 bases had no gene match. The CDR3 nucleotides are TGTGCCACCCAGGGGGACAGTTTTACCTACGAGCAGTACTTC. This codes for CATQGDSFTYEQYF.

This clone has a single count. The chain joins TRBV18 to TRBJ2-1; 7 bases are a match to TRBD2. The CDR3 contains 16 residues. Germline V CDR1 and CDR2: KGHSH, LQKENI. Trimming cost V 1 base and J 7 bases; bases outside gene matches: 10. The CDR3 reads CASSPQGAGILNEQFF. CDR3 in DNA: TGTGCCAGCTCACCACAAGGAGCGGGGATTCTGAATGAGCAGTTCTTC.

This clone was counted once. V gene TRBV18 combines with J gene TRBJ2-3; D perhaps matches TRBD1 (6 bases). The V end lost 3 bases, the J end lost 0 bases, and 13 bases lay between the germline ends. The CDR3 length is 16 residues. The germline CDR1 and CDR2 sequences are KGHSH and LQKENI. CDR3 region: CASSPIRGISTDTQYF. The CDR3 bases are TGTGCCAGCTCACCGATAAGGGGGATAAGCACAGATACGCAGTATTTT.

CDR3 DNA sequence: TGCGCCAGCAGTTTAGATAGCGGGGATAAGGAAGATACGCAGTATTTT. This sequence encodes CASSLDSGDKEDTQYF. The chain recombines TRBV10-1 with TRBJ2-3; 8 nucleotides align to TRBD2. The length of the CDR3 is 16 residues. Germline V gives CDR1 WNHNN, CDR2 SYGVQD (reference sequence). V lost 5 bases and J lost 5; bases outside the gene matches: 12.

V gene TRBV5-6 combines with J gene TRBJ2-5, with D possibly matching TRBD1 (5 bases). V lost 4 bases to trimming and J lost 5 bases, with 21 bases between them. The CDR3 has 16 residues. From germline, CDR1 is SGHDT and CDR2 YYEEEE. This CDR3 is CASSAQGRISMETQYF. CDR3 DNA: TGTGCCAGCAGCGCCCAGGGTCGGATAAGTATGGAGACCCAGTACTTC.

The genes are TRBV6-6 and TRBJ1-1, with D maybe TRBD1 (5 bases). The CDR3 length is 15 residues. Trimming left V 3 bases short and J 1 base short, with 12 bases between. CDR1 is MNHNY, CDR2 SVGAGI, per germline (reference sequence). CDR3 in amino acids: CASSYAPGGNTEAFF. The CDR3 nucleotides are TGTGCCAGCAGTTATGCCCCGGGGGGGAACACTGAAGCTTTCTTT.

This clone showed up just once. The CDR3 is CASSRPTRGQGNTEAFF. DNA for the CDR3: TGTGCCAGTAGTCGCCCTACAAGGGGACAGGGGAACACTGAAGCTTTCTTT. The V gene is TRBV19, the J gene TRBJ1-1, with 9 bases identical to TRBD1. Per the germline V gene, CDR1 is LNHDA and CDR2 is SQIVND (reference sequence). The V segment lost 5 bases and the J segment 1 base; nucleotides outside the gene matches: 11. The CDR3 runs 17 residues.

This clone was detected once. This CDR3 is CASSQDDRSGNTIYF. CDR3 sequence (DNA): TGCGCCAGCAGCCAAGACGACAGGTCAGGAAACACCATATATTTT. The chain uses TRBV4-3 and TRBJ1-3, with D possibly being TRBD1 (6 bases). Germline CDR1 and CDR2: LGHNA and YSLEER. The CDR3 contains 15 residues. The V end lost 0 bases, the J end lost 4 bases, and 10 bases lay between the germline ends.

The CDR3 bases are TGCGCCAGCAGCCATCAGGGCAACTATGGCTACACCTTC. Translating it yields CASSHQGNYGYTF. This chain uses TRBV4-3 with TRBJ1-2, with a possible D match to TRBD1 (5 bases). The CDR3 has 13 residues. CDR1 is LGHNA and CDR2 is YSLEER in the germline V gene. Trimming took off 3 bases at V and 2 bases at J, with 7 bases between the two ends.

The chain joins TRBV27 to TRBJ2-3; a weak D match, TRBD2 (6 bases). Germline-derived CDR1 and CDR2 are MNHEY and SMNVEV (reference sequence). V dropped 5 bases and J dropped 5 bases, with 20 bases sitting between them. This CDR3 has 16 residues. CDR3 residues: CASSMGPGGEKDTQYF. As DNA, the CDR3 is TGTGCCAGCAGTATGGGCCCAGGAGGGGAGAAAGATACGCAGTATTTT.

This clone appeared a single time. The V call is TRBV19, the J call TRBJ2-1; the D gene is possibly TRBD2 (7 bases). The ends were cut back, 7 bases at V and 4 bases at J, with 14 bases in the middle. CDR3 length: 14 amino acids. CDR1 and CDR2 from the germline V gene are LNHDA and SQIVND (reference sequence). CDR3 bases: TGTGCCAGTACCCCGGGGGGCGGTTACAATGAGCAGTTCTTC. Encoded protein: CASTPGGGYNEQFF.

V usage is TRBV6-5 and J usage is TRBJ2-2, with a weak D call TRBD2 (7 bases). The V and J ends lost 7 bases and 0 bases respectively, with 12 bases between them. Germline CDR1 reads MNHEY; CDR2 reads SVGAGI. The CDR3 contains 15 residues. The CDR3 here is CASKRRGPNTGELFF. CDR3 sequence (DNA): TGTGCCAGCAAAAGGCGGGGGCCGAACACCGGGGAGCTGTTTTTT.

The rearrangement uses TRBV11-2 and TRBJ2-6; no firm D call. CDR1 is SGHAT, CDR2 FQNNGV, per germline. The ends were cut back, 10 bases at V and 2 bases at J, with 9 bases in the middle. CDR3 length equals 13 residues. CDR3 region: CATRPAGANVLTF. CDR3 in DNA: TGTGCCACACGACCGGCTGGGGCCAACGTCCTGACTTTC.

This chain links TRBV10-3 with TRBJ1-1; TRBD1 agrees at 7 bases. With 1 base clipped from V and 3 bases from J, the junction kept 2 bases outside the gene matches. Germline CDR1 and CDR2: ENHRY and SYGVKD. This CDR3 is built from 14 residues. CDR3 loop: CAISEWQGDTEAFF. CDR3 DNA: TGTGCCATCAGTGAGTGGCAGGGGGACACTGAAGCTTTCTTT.

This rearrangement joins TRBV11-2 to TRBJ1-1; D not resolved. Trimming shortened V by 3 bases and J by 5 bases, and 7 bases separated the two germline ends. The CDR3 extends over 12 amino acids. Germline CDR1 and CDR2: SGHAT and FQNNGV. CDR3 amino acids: CASSFSGTEAFF. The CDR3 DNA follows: TGTGCCAGCAGCTTTTCGGGTACTGAAGCTTTCTTT.

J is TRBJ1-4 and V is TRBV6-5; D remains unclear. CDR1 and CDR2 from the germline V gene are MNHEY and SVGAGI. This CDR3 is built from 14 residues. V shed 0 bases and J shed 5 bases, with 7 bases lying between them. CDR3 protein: CASSYSADNEKLFF. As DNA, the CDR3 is TGTGCCAGCAGTTACTCGGCCGACAATGAAAAACTGTTTTTT.

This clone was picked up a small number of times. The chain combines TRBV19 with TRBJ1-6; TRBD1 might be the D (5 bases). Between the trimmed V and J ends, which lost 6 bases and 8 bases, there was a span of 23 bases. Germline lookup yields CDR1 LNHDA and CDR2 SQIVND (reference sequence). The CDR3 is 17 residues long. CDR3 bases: TGTGCCAGTAGACCCCCGGGACGCCGATTTGGGGATTCACCCCTCCACTTT. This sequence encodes CASRPPGRRFGDSPLHF.

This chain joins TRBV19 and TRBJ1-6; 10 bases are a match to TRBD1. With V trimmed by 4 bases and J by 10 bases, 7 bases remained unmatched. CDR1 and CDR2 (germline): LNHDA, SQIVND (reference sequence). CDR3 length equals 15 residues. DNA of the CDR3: TGTGCCAGTAGTACGGGGACAGGGGTCATCTCACCCCTCCACTTT. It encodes CASSTGTGVISPLHF.

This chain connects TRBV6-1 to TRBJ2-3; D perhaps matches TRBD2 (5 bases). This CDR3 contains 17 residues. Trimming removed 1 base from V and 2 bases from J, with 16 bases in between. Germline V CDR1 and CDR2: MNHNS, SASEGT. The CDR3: CASSEGRFRRATDTQYF. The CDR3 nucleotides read TGTGCCAGCAGTGAAGGGAGGTTTCGGAGAGCCACAGATACGCAGTATTTT.

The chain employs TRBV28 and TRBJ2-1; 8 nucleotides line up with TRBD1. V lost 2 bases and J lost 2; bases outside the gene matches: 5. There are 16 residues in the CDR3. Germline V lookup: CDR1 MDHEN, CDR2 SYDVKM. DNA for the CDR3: TGTGCCAGCAGTTTACCGGGGACAGGCGCCTACAATGAGCAGTTCTTC. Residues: CASSLPGTGAYNEQFF.

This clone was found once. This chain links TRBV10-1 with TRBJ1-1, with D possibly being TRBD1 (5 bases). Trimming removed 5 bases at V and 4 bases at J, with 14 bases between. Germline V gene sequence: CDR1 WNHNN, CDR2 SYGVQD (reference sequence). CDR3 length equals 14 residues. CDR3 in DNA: TGCGCCAGCAGTAACCCAGGGAAGGGCACTGAAGCTTTCTTT. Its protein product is CASSNPGKGTEAFF.

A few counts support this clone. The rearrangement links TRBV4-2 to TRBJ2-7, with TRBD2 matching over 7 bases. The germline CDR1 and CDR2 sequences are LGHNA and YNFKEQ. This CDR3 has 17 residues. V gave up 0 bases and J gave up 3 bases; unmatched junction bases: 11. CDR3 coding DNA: TGTGCCAGCAGCCAAGATCTTATGTTTCGGACTAGCTACGAGCAGTACTTC. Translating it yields CASSQDLMFRTSYEQYF.

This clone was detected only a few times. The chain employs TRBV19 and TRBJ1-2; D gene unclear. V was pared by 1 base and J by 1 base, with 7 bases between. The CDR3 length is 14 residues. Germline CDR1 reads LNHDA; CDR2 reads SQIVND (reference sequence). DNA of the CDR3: TGTGCCAGTAGTATAGGCAGGAGTAACTATGGCTACACCTTC. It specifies CASSIGRSNYGYTF.

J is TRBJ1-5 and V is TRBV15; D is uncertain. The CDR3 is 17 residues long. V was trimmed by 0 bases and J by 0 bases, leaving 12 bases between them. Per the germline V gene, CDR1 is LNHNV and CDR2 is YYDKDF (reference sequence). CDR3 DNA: TGTGCCACCAGCAGAGAGTCGGCAGGTCATAGCAATCAGCCCCAGCATTTT. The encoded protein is CATSRESAGHSNQPQHF.

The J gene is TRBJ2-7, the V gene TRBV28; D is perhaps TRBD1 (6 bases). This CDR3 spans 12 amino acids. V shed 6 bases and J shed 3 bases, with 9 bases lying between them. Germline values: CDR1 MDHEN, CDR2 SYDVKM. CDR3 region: CASSRDNYEQYF. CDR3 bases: TGTGCCAGCAGCCGGGACAACTACGAGCAGTACTTC.

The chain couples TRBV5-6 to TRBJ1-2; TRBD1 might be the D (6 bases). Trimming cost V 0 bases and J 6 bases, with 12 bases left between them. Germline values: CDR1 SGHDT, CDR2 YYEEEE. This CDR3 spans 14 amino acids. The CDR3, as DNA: TGTGCCAGCAGCTTGGTGGGCCAGGGGAATGGCTACACCTTC. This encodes CASSLVGQGNGYTF.

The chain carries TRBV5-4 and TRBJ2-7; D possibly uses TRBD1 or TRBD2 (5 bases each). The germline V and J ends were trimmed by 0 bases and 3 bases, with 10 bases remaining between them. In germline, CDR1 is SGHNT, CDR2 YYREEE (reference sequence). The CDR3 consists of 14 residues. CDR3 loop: CASSLVGVDYEQYF. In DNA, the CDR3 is TGTGCCAGCAGCTTGGTGGGGGTGGACTACGAGCAGTACTTC.